This T cell receptor beta chain came from a study of control samples from healthy donors and cancer patients. This CDR3 has 14 residues. V shed 2 bases, J shed 7 bases, and the junction held 4 bases outside the gene matches. The germline V gene encodes CDR1 SGHNT and CDR2 YENEEA. TCRdb's copy holds only in-frame clones and misses some; the assay was immunoSEQ multiplex PCR. The data contain about 75,000 clones, more than 80% of them singletons. The V gene is TRBV11-3, the J gene TRBJ2-1; the match to TRBD2 covers 8 bases. Sequenced input: blood. This clonotype was obtained from a man over 45 in good health. The CDR3 DNA is TGTGCCAGCAGCTTAAAAGCGGGAGTGAATGAGCAGTTCTTC. Amino acid sequence: CASSLKAGVNEQFF.